This T cell receptor beta chain is from a study of T cells in localized non-small cell lung cancer. TCRdb's table, derived via immunoSEQ multiplex PCR, lists solely in-frame clones and lacks some. This table holds about 2,600 clones, 28% found once. This CDR3 is built from 15 residues. Trimming at V came to 5 bases and at J to 4 bases, leaving 10 bases not matched to a gene. The V gene's germline CDR1 is MNHGY and CDR2 SAAAGT. On this clone: The antigen remains unidentified.

Points from the study as a whole: Tumor showed lower T cell clonality than uninvolved adjacent lung, where it was highest. Paired adjacent lung recovered a median approximately 57 of the top 100 tumor clones. Among blood samples, higher T cell density accompanied longer overall survival.

This clonotype originated in a male donor older than 55 with stage II squamous cell lung carcinoma. The chain couples TRBV6-8 to TRBJ1-2; 7 nucleotides align to TRBD1. This specimen consisted of lung tumor tissue, obtained before any cancer treatment. CDR3 region: CASSGWDSLFYGYTF. CDR3 coding DNA: TGTGCCAGCAGTGGGTGGGACAGTTTATTCTATGGCTACACCTTC.